Following are 12 T cell receptor beta chains from one sample sequenced in a study of T-cell reconstitution after alpha-beta-depleted transplantation in children. Researchers prepared the TCRbeta library using unique molecular identifiers, the study reports. TCRdb reanalysed the PCR reads using MiXCR and keeps one entry per CDR3 protein. The profile shows hundreds of thousands of distinct CDR3 sequences, about 10% of them singletons. The sequenced sample was PBMCs, obtained before TCRalphabeta/CD19-depleted stem cell transplant. All receptors come from a child under 10 years old with inherited bone marrow failure, due to receive a stem cell transplant.

The genes are TRBV27 and TRBJ1-4; D is possibly TRBD1 (5 bases). This CDR3 has 17 amino acids. The V gene lost 5 bases and the J gene lost 6 bases, with 22 bases spanning the gap. The V gene's germline CDR1 is MNHEY and CDR2 SMNVEV (reference sequence). The CDR3, as DNA: TGTGCCAGCAGTCCCTTGGGTCGGGGCGCCCAGGATGAAAAACTGTTTTTT. It yields the protein CASSPLGRGAQDEKLFF.

CDR3 coding DNA: TGTGCCAGCAGCCCCCCTCACAGGGGGTTTACCTACGAGCAGTACTTC. Amino acids: CASSPPHRGFTYEQYF. V is TRBV7-2 and J is TRBJ2-7; 8 bases fit TRBD1. This CDR3 spans 16 amino acids. After removal of 5 bases from V and 2 bases from J, the junction contained 11 bases not matched to a gene. The germline V gene encodes CDR1 SGHTA and CDR2 FQGNSA.

This clonotype was seen at least ten times. This chain connects TRBV28 to TRBJ2-7; D not certain. Germline V gives CDR1 MDHEN, CDR2 SYDVKM. V lost 2 bases and J 6 bases, leaving 14 bases between the germline ends. The CDR3 length is 14 residues. CDR3 amino acids: CASSLIGVGGEQYF. As DNA, the CDR3 is TGTGCCAGCAGTTTAATTGGGGTCGGCGGCGAGCAGTACTTC.

This clonotype was recorded at least ten times. V usage is TRBV4-3 and J usage is TRBJ2-3, with TRBD2 matching 8 bases. This CDR3 comprises 16 residues. V shed 0 bases and J 5 bases; nucleotides not matched to a gene: 7. CDR1 is LGHNA and CDR2 is YSLEER in the germline V gene. CDR3 coding DNA: TGCGCCAGCAGCCAAGATCGACTAGCGAAGGTAGATACGCAGTATTTT. Encoded protein: CASSQDRLAKVDTQYF.

The table lists this clonotype with many counts. The rearrangement joins TRBV29-1 to TRBJ1-1; D gene ambiguous. The CDR3 consists of 14 residues. V lost 1 base and J 0 bases, leaving 9 bases between the germline ends. Per the germline V gene, CDR1 is SQVTM and CDR2 is ANQGSEA. The CDR3 loop reads CSVEGRVMNTEAFF. In DNA, the CDR3 is TGCAGCGTTGAAGGGCGGGTCATGAACACTGAAGCTTTCTTT.

This clonotype was seen a handful of times. This chain connects TRBV27 to TRBJ2-7; possibly TRBD2 for D (5 bases). CDR3 length: 15 residues. Germline V gene sequence: CDR1 MNHEY, CDR2 SMNVEV (reference sequence). V was clipped by 6 bases and J by 2 bases, with 17 bases between them. The CDR3 bases are TGTGCCAGCAGACTAGTTGTGGGCCTCCCCTACGAGCAGTACTTC. Amino acid sequence: CASRLVVGLPYEQYF.

This clonotype showed up many times. The V call is TRBV5-1, the J call TRBJ2-2, with 9 positions matching TRBD1. The CDR3 covers 15 residues. V lost 4 bases and J lost 3; bases outside the gene matches: 4. Germline CDR1 reads SGHRS; CDR2 reads YFSETQ. CDR3 DNA: TGCGCCAGCAGCCCTGACAGGGGGTACACCGGGGAGCTGTTTTTT. Translating gives CASSPDRGYTGELFF.

This clonotype was counted ten times or more. The V gene is TRBV12-3 or TRBV12-4, the J gene TRBJ1-1; 8 nucleotides agree with TRBD1. Trimming removed 6 bases from V and 3 bases from J; junction bases left unmatched: 9. The CDR3 is 15 amino acids. The chain's CDR3 is CASRQGVGPHTEAFF. The CDR3 bases are TGTGCCAGCAGACAGGGGGTGGGGCCCCACACTGAAGCTTTCTTT.

This clonotype was observed many times. The V gene is TRBV7-2, the J gene TRBJ1-3, with 8 bases aligning to TRBD1. V lost 1 base, J lost 5 bases, and 4 bases stayed unmatched. Germline assignment: CDR1 SGHTA and CDR2 FQGNSA. The CDR3 contains 15 residues. In DNA, the CDR3 is TGTGCCAGCAGCTTAGGGGACAGGCCGAGAAACACCATATATTTT. Translating it yields CASSLGDRPRNTIYF. Full variable domain (remainder filled in from reference TRBV7-2 and TRBJ1-3): GAGVSQSPSNKVTEKGKDVELRCDPISGHTALYWYRQSLGQGLEFLIYFQGNSAPDKSGLPSDRFSAERTGGSVSTLTIQRTQQEDSAVYLCASSLGDRPRNTIYFGEGSWLTVV.

This clonotype appeared a few times. Here the CDR3 reads CASSTDGYYEQYF. The CDR3 nucleotides read TGTGCCAGTAGTACGGACGGGTACTACGAGCAGTACTTC. The chain has TRBV19 and TRBJ2-7; no firm D call. The ends were cut back, 4 bases at V and 3 bases at J, with 10 bases in the middle. Germline values: CDR1 LNHDA, CDR2 SQIVND (reference sequence). The CDR3 loop spans 13 amino acids. The variable domain in full, with the rest retrieved from reference TRBV19 and TRBJ2-7, is DGGITQSPKYLFRKEGQNVTLSCEQNLNHDAMYWYRQDPGQGLRLIYYSQIVNDFQKGDIAEGYSVSREKKESFPLTVTSAQKNPTAFYLCASSTDGYYEQYFGPGTRLTVT.

This clonotype has more than one count but fewer than ten. The rearrangement joins TRBV28 to TRBJ2-3, with unresolved D. The CDR3 totals 12 residues. V lost 10 bases to trimming and J lost 4 bases, with 12 bases between them. The V gene's germline CDR1 is MDHEN and CDR2 SYDVKM. The CDR3 sequence: CATQTLPDTQYF. CDR3 DNA: TGTGCCACCCAAACCTTACCAGATACGCAGTATTTT.

This clonotype was seen only once. One base away lies a much larger clone, so this may be a sequencing read error. The chain is built from TRBV20-1 and TRBJ2-5; possibly TRBD1 for D (7 bases). The germline gives CDR1 DFQATT, CDR2 SNEGSKA (reference sequence). The CDR3 length is 16 residues. CDR3 nucleotide sequence: TGCTGTGCCCAATTCGGAGGGGGCGGGGCCCAAGAGACCCAGTACTTC. This encodes CCAQFGGGGAQETQYF.